This T cell receptor beta chain was sequenced for a study of cytomegalovirus exposure and HLA in healthy donors. Each donor's status was that of a healthy bone marrow donor. Whole-study results and caveats: CMV serostatus was the sole immune exposure data available.

60 Vbeta and 13 Jbeta primers were used in PCR. The data were produced by immunoSEQ multiplex PCR, yet TCRdb's version contains in-frame clones alone and is incomplete. The top ten hold 3% to 5% of the sample, which has 90,000 to 100,000 clones, about 62% seen once. Concerning this clone itself: Antigen unknown.

This CDR3 comprises 12 residues. Germline V gene data show CDR1 as SQVTM and CDR2 as ANQGSEA. The V gene end was trimmed by 6 bases and the J gene end by 7 bases; junction bases not matched to a gene: 7. Input material: PBMCs. This clonotype was sampled from a man aged 30 to 45 in good health and CMV-seronegative. V and J are TRBV29-1 and TRBJ2-3; 7 bases are a match to TRBD2. This CDR3 is CSVVRGENTQYF. The CDR3, as DNA: TGCAGCGTCGTTCGGGGGGAAAATACGCAGTATTTT.